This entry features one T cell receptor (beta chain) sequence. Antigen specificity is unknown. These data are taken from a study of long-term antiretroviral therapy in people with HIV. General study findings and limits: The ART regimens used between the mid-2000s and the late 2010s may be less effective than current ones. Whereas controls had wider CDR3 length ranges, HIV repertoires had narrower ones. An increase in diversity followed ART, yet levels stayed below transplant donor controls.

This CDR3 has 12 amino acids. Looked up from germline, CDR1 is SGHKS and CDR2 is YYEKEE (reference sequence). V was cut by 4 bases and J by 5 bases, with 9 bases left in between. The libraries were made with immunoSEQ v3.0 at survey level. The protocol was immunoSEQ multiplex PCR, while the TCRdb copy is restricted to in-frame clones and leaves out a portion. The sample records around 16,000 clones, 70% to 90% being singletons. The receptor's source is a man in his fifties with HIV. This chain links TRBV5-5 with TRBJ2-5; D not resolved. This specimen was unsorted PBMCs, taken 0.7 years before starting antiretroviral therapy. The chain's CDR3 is CASSHTGETQYF. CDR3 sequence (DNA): TGTGCCAGCAGCCATACTGGGGAGACCCAGTACTTC.